A selection of T cell receptor beta chains follows, all from one sample in a study of beta chain features in type 1 diabetes. The assay was immunoSEQ multiplex PCR, and TCRdb's table has in-frame clones only and misses some. The sample has nearly 350,000 clones; approximately 9.9% are singletons. The source material was central memory CD4+ T cells from blood. These receptors were taken from a man in his thirties or forties with type 1 diabetes. The CDR3 runs from the conserved cysteine through the conserved F or W. D genes are given only for firm matches. Clone size appears in some rows only: once, few, many, or a class for an expanded clone.

V	D	J	size	DNA	CDR3
TRBV7-2	TRBD1	TRBJ1-1	-	TGTGCCAGCAGCGCTAGGACGGGACAGGGTGGAACTGAAGCTTTCTTT	CASSARTGQGGTEAFF
TRBV7-2	-	TRBJ1-2	-	TGTGCCAGCAGCTTAGCGGGCAGGGTGGAGGTCGGCTACACCTTC	CASSLAGRVEVGYTF
TRBV7-2	TRBD2	TRBJ2-5	-	TGTGCCAGCAGCTTATTAATCTCGGGGGGTCAAGAGACCCAGTACTTC	CASSLLISGGQETQYF
TRBV6-5	TRBD1	TRBJ2-5	many	TGTGCCAGCAGGGGGGGACAGGGGGCAGAGACCCAGTACTTC	CASRGGQGAETQYF
TRBV9	-	TRBJ1-4	few	TGTGCCAGCAGCGTAGATCAAGGGCCTAATGAAAAACTGTTTTTT	CASSVDQGPNEKLFF
TRBV29-1	-	TRBJ2-5	few	TGCAGCGTTGAAGGGGCAGGGGAGACCCAGTACTTC	CSVEGAGETQYF
TRBV10-1	TRBD1	TRBJ2-7	-	TGCGCCAGCAGTGACCCACGGGACAGAAAATACGAGCAGTACTTC	CASSDPRDRKYEQYF
TRBV20-1	-	TRBJ1-2	-	TGCAGTGCTAACAGGGTGGATGGCTACACCTTC	CSANRVDGYTF
TRBV6-5	-	TRBJ1-1	-	TGTGCCAGCAGTGAAGAAATGGAGCACACTGAAGCTTTCTTT	CASSEEMEHTEAFF
TRBV18	-	TRBJ2-7	-	TGTGCCAGCTCACCCCGAGACGGCGACGGAGAGCAGTACTTC	CASSPRDGDGEQYF
TRBV10-2	-	TRBJ2-3	-	TGCGCCAGCGAGGGATTTCCCAAAGATACGCAGTATTTT	CASEGFPKDTQYF
TRBV5-6	-	TRBJ1-2	-	TGTGCCAGCAGCTTGGCAGTACTGAACTATGGCTACACCTTC	CASSLAVLNYGYTF
TRBV7-2	-	TRBJ2-1	-	TGTGCCAGCAGCTTAGTTCCCAGGTCTCGGGATGAGCAGTTCTTC	CASSLVPRSRDEQFF
TRBV5-1	TRBD2	TRBJ2-3	-	TGCGCCAGCAGCTTGCTAAGCGGGGGGTCGCCATATACGCAGTATTTT	CASSLLSGGSPYTQYF
TRBV5-6	-	TRBJ1-1	-	TGTGCCAGCAGCCCCCGGCACACTGAAGCTTTCTTT	CASSPRHTEAFF
TRBV13	-	TRBJ1-3	-	TGTGCCAGCAGCTCCCCAGGGATCGGAAACACCATATATTTT	CASSSPGIGNTIYF
TRBV2	TRBD1	TRBJ1-4	-	TGTGCCAGCAGGGACCGGGACAGAGCTAATGAAAAACTGTTTTTT	CASRDRDRANEKLFF
TRBV18	-	TRBJ1-3	few	TGTGCCAGCTCACGAAGGGACCGCCCCTCTGGAAACACCATATATTTT	CASSRRDRPSGNTIYF
TRBV6-1	TRBD1	TRBJ1-6	few	TGTGCCAGCAGTGAACCGACAGGGTCACCCCTCCACTTT	CASSEPTGSPLHF
TRBV4-1	-	TRBJ1-1	-	TGCGCCAGCAGCCAAGATAACCAGGGTGCCACTGAAGCTTTCTTT	CASSQDNQGATEAFF
TRBV7-2	-	TRBJ2-5	-	TGTGCCAGCAGCTCGCCCAACGGAGAGACCCAGTACTTC	CASSSPNGETQYF
TRBV14	-	TRBJ2-5	-	TGTGCCAGCAGCCAGGCGGGCACGGGGACCCAGTACTTC	CASSQAGTGTQYF
TRBV5-6	-	TRBJ2-7	few	TGTGCCAGCAGCTTACGTAACGACGAGTACTTC	CASSLRNDEYF
TRBV5-1	-	TRBJ2-1	few	TGCGCCAGCAGCTTGTCTACGGGGGCCTACAATGAGCAGTTCTTC	CASSLSTGAYNEQFF
TRBV27	-	TRBJ2-1	many	TGTGCCAGCAGTAAACCGACAGACTACAATGAGCAGTTCTTC	CASSKPTDYNEQFF
TRBV5-1	-	TRBJ1-1	few	TGCGCCAGCAGCCCCTTACAGGGAAGGACTGAAGCTTTCTTT	CASSPLQGRTEAFF
TRBV29-1	TRBD1	TRBJ1-3	few	TGCAGCGTTGGACAGGGTAACTCTGGAAACACCATATATTTT	CSVGQGNSGNTIYF
TRBV6-5	-	TRBJ2-5	-	TGTGCCAGCGCCCGGGTTCAGCAACAAGAGACCCAGTACTTC	CASARVQQQETQYF
TRBV5-1	TRBD1	TRBJ2-1	-	TGCGCCAGCAGCCACGGGACAGGGGTGTACAATGAGCAGTTCTTC	CASSHGTGVYNEQFF
TRBV5-1	TRBD1	TRBJ2-5	-	TGCGCCAGCAGCTTCTCGATAGGACAGGGGCAAGAGACCCAGTACTTC	CASSFSIGQGQETQYF
TRBV10-3	-	TRBJ2-7	few	TGTGCCATCAGTGAGACTTCGGGGAAAGGCGAGCAGTACTTC	CAISETSGKGEQYF
TRBV4-3	TRBD2	TRBJ2-1	-	TGCGCCAGCAGCCAAGCTCGAGCGGGATACAGTGAGCAGTTCTTC	CASSQARAGYSEQFF